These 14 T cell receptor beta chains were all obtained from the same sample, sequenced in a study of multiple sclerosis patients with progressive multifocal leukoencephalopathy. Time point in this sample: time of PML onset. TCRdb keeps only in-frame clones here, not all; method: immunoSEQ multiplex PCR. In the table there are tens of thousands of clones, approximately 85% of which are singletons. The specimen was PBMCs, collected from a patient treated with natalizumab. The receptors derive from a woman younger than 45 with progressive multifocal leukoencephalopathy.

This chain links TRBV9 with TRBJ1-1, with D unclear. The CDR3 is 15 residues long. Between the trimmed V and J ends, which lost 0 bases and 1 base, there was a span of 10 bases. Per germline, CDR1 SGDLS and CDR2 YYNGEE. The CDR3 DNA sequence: TGTGCCAGCAGCGTAGATGGCGGCCCGAACACTGAAGCTTTCTTT. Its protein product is CASSVDGGPNTEAFF.

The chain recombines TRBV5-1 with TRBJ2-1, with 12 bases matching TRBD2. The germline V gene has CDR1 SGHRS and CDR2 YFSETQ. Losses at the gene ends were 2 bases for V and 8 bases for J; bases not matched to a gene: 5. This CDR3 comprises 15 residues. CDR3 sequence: CASSFLAGGQDEQFF. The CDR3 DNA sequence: TGCGCCAGCAGCTTTCTAGCGGGGGGGCAGGATGAGCAGTTCTTC.

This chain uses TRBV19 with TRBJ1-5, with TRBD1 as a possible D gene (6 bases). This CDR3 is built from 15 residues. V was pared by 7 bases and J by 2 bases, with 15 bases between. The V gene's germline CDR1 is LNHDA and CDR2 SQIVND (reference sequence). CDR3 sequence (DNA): TGTGCCAGTACAGGGGAGGATATCCGCAATCAGCCCCAGCATTTT. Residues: CASTGEDIRNQPQHF.

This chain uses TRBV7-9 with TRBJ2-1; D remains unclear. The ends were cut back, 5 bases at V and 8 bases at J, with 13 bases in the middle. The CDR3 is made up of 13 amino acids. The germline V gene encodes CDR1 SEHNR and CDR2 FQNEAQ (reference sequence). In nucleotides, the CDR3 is TGTGCCAGCAGCACAATCGACCCACATGAGCAGTTCTTC. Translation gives CASSTIDPHEQFF. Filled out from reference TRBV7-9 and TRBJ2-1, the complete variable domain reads DTGVSQNPRHKITKRGQNVTFRCDPISEHNRLYWYRQTLGQGPEFLTYFQNEAQLEKSRLLSDRFSAERPKGSFSTLEIQRTEQGDSAMYLCASSTIDPHEQFFGPGTRLTVL.

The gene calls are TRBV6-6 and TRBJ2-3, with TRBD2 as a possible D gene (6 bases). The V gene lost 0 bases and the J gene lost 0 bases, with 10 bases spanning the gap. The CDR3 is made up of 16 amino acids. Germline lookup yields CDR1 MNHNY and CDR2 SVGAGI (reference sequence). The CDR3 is CASSYSIAVSTDTQYF. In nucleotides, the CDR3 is TGTGCCAGCAGTTACTCGATAGCGGTCAGCACAGATACGCAGTATTTT.

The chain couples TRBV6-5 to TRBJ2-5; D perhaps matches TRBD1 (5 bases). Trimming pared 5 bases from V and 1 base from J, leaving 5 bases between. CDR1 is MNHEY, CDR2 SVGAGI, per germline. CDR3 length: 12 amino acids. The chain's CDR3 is CASSGAQETQYF. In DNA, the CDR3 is TGTGCCAGCAGTGGGGCCCAAGAGACCCAGTACTTC.

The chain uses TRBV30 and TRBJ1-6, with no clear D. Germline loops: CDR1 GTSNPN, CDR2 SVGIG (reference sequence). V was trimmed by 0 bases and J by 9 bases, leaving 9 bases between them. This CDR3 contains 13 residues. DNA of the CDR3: TGTGCCTGGAGTGTACTCGACTCTTCACCCCTCCACTTT. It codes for CAWSVLDSSPLHF.

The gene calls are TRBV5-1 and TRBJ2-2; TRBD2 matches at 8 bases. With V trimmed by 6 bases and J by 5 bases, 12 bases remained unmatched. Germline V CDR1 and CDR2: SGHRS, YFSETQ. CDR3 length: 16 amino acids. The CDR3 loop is CASTSLAGGGTGELFF. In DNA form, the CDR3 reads TGCGCCAGCACCTCCCTTGCGGGGGGAGGTACCGGGGAGCTGTTTTTT.

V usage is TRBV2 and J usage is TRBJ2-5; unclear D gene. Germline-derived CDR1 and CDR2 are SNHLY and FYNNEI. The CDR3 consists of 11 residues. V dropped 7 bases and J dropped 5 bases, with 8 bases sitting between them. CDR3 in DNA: TGTGCCAGCACAATCCGGGAGACCCAGTACTTC. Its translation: CASTIRETQYF.

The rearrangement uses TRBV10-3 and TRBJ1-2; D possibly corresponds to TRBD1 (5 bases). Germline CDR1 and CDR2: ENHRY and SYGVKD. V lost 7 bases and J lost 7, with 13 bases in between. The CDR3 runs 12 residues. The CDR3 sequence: CAIMGGDGGYTF. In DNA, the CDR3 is TGTGCCATCATGGGGGGGGATGGTGGCTACACCTTC.

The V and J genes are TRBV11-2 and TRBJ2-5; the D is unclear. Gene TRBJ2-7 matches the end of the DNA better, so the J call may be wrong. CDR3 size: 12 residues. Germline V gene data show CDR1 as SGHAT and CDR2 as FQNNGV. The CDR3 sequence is CASSLQDYEQYF. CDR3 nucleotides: TGTGCCAGCAGCTTACAGGACTACGAGCAGTACTTC.

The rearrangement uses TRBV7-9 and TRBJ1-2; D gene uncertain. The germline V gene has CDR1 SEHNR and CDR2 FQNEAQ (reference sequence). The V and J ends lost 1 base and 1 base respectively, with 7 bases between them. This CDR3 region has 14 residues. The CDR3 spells CASSLDQHNYGYTF. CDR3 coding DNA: TGTGCCAGCAGCTTAGACCAGCATAACTATGGCTACACCTTC.

CDR3 bases: TGTGCCAGCAGGCGCACTCGGACAGGGAATGAGCAGTTCTTC. This sequence encodes CASRRTRTGNEQFF. The chain recombines TRBV7-8 with TRBJ2-1, with 8 bases lining up with TRBD1. Germline V gene lookup returns CDR1 SGHVS and CDR2 FQNEAQ. J was trimmed by 7 bases and V by 6 bases; bases with no gene match: 8. CDR3 length equals 14 residues.

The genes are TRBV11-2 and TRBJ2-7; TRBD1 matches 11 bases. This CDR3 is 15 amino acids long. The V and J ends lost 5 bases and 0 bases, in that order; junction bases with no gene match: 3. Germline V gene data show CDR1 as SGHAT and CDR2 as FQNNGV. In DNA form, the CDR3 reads TGTGCCAGCAGCAGGGACAGGGGGGACTCCTACGAGCAGTACTTC. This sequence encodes CASSRDRGDSYEQYF.